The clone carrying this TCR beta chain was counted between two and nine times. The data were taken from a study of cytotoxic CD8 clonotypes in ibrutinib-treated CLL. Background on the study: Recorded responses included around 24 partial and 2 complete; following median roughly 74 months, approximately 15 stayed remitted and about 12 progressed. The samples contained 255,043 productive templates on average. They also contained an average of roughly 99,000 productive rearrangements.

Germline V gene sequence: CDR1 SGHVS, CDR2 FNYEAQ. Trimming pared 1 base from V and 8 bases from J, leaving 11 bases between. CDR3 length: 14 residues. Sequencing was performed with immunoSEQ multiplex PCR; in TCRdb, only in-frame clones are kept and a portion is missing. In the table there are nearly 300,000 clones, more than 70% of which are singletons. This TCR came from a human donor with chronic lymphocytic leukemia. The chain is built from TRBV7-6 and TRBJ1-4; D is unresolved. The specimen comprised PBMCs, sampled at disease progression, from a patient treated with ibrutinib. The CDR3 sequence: CASSLVVTAEKLFF. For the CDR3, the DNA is TGTGCCAGCAGCTTAGTTGTAACAGCCGAAAAACTGTTTTTT.